These 14 T cell receptor beta chains were all obtained from the same sample, sequenced in a study of cytomegalovirus exposure and HLA in healthy donors. Libraries were prepared by immunoSEQ multiplex PCR; TCRdb keeps only in-frame clonotypes and omits some of them. The table records around 150,000 clones, roughly 89% of them present only once. The material sequenced was PBMCs. The receptor source for this set is a woman younger than 35 in good health and CMV-seropositive.

This clone was observed once. The V gene is TRBV4-1, the J gene TRBJ2-1, with 8 bases matching TRBD2. The CDR3 is 18 residues long. Trimming removed 1 base from V and 3 bases from J; junction bases left unmatched: 11. Germline CDR1 MGHRA, CDR2 YSYEKL. In DNA form, the CDR3 reads TGCGCCAGCAGCCAAGTGGTTGTTAGTAGCGGGAACTACAATGAGCAGTTCTTC. This codes for CASSQVVVSSGNYNEQFF.

In this sample, this clone turned up once. The V gene is TRBV4-2, the J gene TRBJ2-5, with TRBD2 matching over 7 bases. In germline, CDR1 is LGHNA, CDR2 YNFKEQ. The CDR3 runs to 16 residues. V lost 1 base and J lost 1; bases outside the gene matches: 6. The CDR3 is CASSQGSSGPQETQYF. Written as DNA, the CDR3 is TGTGCCAGCAGCCAAGGGTCTAGCGGCCCCCAAGAGACCCAGTACTTC.

The chain recombines TRBV5-1 with TRBJ2-3, with a tentative D call TRBD2 (6 bases). The germline CDR1 and CDR2 sequences are SGHRS and YFSETQ. Trimming left V 0 bases short and J 4 bases short, with 18 bases between. The CDR3 is made up of 17 amino acids. The CDR3 reads CASSLARGTGDSDTQYF. The DNA for the CDR3 is TGCGCCAGCAGCTTGGCCCGAGGAACGGGAGACTCAGATACGCAGTATTTT.

The V gene is TRBV2, the J gene TRBJ1-4; the match to TRBD1 covers 8 bases. Germline V gene lookup returns CDR1 SNHLY and CDR2 FYNNEI. The CDR3 has 17 residues. With 6 bases clipped from V and 10 bases from J, the junction kept 19 bases outside the gene matches. CDR3 in DNA: TGTGCCAGCAGCCCAACCCCCTCGGACAGGGCCTTGGGAAAACTGTTTTTT. As protein: CASSPTPSDRALGKLFF.

In DNA form, the CDR3 reads TGTGCCAGCAGCTCCCCGAGGGGCACAGATACGCAGTATTTT. This codes for CASSSPRGTDTQYF. The chain links TRBV7-8 to TRBJ2-3, with a weak D call TRBD2 (5 bases). The CDR3 extends over 14 amino acids. Germline values: CDR1 SGHVS, CDR2 FQNEAQ. Deletions cut 4 bases from V and 1 base from J, with 9 bases between.

The chain combines TRBV5-6 with TRBJ2-7, with TRBD1 matching over 8 bases. The germline V gene encodes CDR1 SGHDT and CDR2 YYEEEE. The junction had 9 bases not matched to a gene; V was cut back by 4 bases and J by 0 bases. The CDR3 has 16 residues. The CDR3 DNA reads as TGTGCCAGCAGCACTTCTAGGGGACAGGCCTCCTACGAGCAGTACTTC. It is translated as CASSTSRGQASYEQYF.

CDR3 nucleotides: TGCGCCAGCAGCCAAGAGGCTAGCGGGAGGGTAGAGACCCAGTACTTC. This gives the protein CASSQEASGRVETQYF. The V and J genes are TRBV4-1 and TRBJ2-5; 12 bases agree with TRBD2. The CDR3 covers 16 residues. V trimming: 0 bases; J trimming: 4 bases; junction bases outside the gene matches: 3. In germline, CDR1 is MGHRA, CDR2 YSYEKL.

V and J are TRBV18 and TRBJ1-4, with 8 bases identical to TRBD1. The J segment lost 0 bases and the V segment lost 2 bases, leaving 2 bases of the junction unmatched. Germline V gene data show CDR1 as KGHSH and CDR2 as LQKENI. This CDR3 contains 16 residues. Here the CDR3 reads CASSPSGGTTNEKLFF. Written as DNA, the CDR3 is TGTGCCAGCTCACCATCAGGGGGCACAACTAATGAAAAACTGTTTTTT. Looking up the rest from reference TRBV18 and TRBJ1-4 gives the full variable domain: NAGVMQNPRHLVRRRGQEARLRCSPMKGHSHVYWYRQLPEEGLKFMVYLQKENIIDESGMPKERFSAEFPKEGPSILRIQQVVRGDSAAYFCASSPSGGTTNEKLFFGSGTQLSVL.

The chain carries TRBV15 and TRBJ2-7, with 10 bases fitting TRBD2. The CDR3 totals 14 residues. V was clipped by 1 base and J by 8 bases; unmatched bases: 5. The germline V gene encodes CDR1 LNHNV and CDR2 YYDKDF (reference sequence). CDR3 DNA sequence: TGTGCCACCAGCAGAGTTCTAGCGGGAGCACAGCAGTACTTC. It encodes CATSRVLAGAQQYF.

The chain combines TRBV6-5 with TRBJ2-7, with 7 bases fitting TRBD1. This CDR3 has 15 amino acids. V shed 6 bases and J 5 bases; nucleotides not matched to a gene: 13. Germline CDR1 MNHEY, CDR2 SVGAGI. CDR3: CASRSPGHGQDEQYF. For the CDR3, the DNA is TGTGCCAGCAGATCACCGGGACACGGACAGGACGAGCAGTACTTC.

This clone has a handful of counts. The V and J genes are TRBV19 and TRBJ2-3, with no clear D. This CDR3 is built from 13 residues. CDR1 and CDR2 from the germline V gene are LNHDA and SQIVND (reference sequence). V dropped 5 bases and J dropped 0 bases, with 6 bases sitting between them. The DNA of the CDR3 is TGTGCCAGTAGTTACTTAAGCACAGATACGCAGTATTTT. Amino acid sequence: CASSYLSTDTQYF.

This rearrangement joins TRBV4-2 to TRBJ2-7; 8 positions match TRBD1. The CDR3 consists of 17 residues. V gave up 1 base and J gave up 6 bases; unmatched junction bases: 14. Germline V gene sequence: CDR1 LGHNA, CDR2 YNFKEQ. Here the CDR3 DNA reads TGTGCCAGCAGCCAAGTAGGGGCTTCGAACAGGGGGTCCGAGCAGTACTTC. As protein: CASSQVGASNRGSEQYF.

This chain uses TRBV5-6 with TRBJ2-7; 13 bases match TRBD2. V shed 2 bases, J shed 4 bases, and the junction held 6 bases outside the gene matches. The CDR3 contains 16 residues. CDR1 is SGHDT, CDR2 YYEEEE, per germline. The CDR3 nucleotides are TGTGCCAGCAGCTTCGGACTAGCGGGAGTGGATTACGAGCAGTACTTC. Translating gives CASSFGLAGVDYEQYF.

The V gene is TRBV9, the J gene TRBJ2-5, with 7 bases identical to TRBD2. The germline V gene has CDR1 SGDLS and CDR2 YYNGEE. V dropped 4 bases and J dropped 1; count of bases not matched to a gene: 7. The CDR3 is 15 amino acids. The CDR3 region is CASSITGTTQETQYF. CDR3 nucleotides: TGTGCCAGCAGCATAACCGGGACTACCCAAGAGACCCAGTACTTC.